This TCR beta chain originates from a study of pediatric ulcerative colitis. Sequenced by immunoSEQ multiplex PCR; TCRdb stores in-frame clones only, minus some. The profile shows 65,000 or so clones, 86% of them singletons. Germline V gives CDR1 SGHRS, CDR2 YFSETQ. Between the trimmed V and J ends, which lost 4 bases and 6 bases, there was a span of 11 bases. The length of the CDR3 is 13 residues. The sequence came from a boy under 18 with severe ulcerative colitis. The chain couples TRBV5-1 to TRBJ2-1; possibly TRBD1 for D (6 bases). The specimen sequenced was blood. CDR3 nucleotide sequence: TGCGCCAGCAGCCCCCAAGGGGGCAATGAGCAGTTCTTC. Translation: CASSPQGGNEQFF.